The rows below give T cell receptor beta chains drawn from one sample of a study of Graves' ophthalmopathy and Graves' hyperthyroidism. TCRdb passed the multiplex PCR reads through MiXCR, listing each CDR3 protein once. The sample yields approximately 700,000 distinct CDR3 sequences, 35% to 50% seen once. Material: peripheral blood. The receptors shown here come from an adult man with Graves' ophthalmopathy. Each CDR3 is given with its conserved first and last residue. A D gene is named only where the DNA matches it firmly. Rows give clone size only sometimes, using once, few, many, or a class for an expanded clone.

clone_size j_call cdr3_length v_call d_call cdr3_nt cdr3_aa
- TRBJ2-3 13 TRBV2 - TGTGCCAGCAGCTTGCAGGTCACAGATACGCAGTATTTT CASSLQVTDTQYF
few TRBJ1-1 14 TRBV28 TRBD1 TGTGCCAGCAGTTTCCGTGGGACAGGGGCTGAAGCTTTCTTT CASSFRGTGAEAFF
- TRBJ1-5 16 TRBV2 - TGTGCCAGCAGTGCGATCTCAGGGATTAGCAATCAGCCCCAGCATTTT CASSAISGISNQPQHF
- TRBJ2-7 15 TRBV7-3 - TGTGCCAGCAGCTTAACCCTAGCGCCGGCCTACGAGCAGTACTTC CASSLTLAPAYEQYF
few TRBJ1-1 14 TRBV12-3/TRBV12-4 - TGTGCCAGCAGTGGCTGGCGGGGGAACACTGAAGCTTTCTTT CASSGWRGNTEAFF
- TRBJ1-2 15 TRBV7-9 - TGTGCCAGCAGCTTAGCGACCAGGGATAACTATGGCTACACCTTC CASSLATRDNYGYTF
many TRBJ1-2 13 TRBV9 - TGTGCCAGCAGCTTACAGGGTTACTATGGCTACACCTTC CASSLQGYYGYTF
- TRBJ2-7 18 TRBV9 TRBD1 TGTGCCAGCAGCTTGGGACTTTCGAGTGGACAGGGGGCCGGCGAGCAGTACTTC CASSLGLSSGQGAGEQYF
once TRBJ2-5 15 TRBV9 TRBD2 TGTGCCAGCAACTCACTAGCGGGAGGGCAAGAGACCCAGTACTTC CASNSLAGGQETQYF
- TRBJ2-5 15 TRBV28 TRBD2 TGTGCCAGCAGACCGGGGACTAGCGGGGGTCCGTTCGAGTACTTC CASRPGTSGGPFEYF
- TRBJ2-2 12 TRBV29-1 - TGCAGCGTTGGGGGGCAAGTCGGGGAGCTGTTTTTT CSVGGQVGELFF